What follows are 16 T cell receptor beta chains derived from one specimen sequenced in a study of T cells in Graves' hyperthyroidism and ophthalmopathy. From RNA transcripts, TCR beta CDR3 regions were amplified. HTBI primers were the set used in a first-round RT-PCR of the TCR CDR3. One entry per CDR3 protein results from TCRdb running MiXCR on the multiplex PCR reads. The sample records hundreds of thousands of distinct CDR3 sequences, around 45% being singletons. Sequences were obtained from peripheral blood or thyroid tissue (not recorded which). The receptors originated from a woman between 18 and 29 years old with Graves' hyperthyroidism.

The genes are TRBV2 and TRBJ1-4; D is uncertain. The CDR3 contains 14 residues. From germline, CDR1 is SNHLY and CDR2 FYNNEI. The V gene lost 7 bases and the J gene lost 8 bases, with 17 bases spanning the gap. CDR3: CASNKGREGEKLFF. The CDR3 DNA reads TGTGCCAGCAATAAGGGCCGTGAGGGAGAAAAACTGTTTTTT.

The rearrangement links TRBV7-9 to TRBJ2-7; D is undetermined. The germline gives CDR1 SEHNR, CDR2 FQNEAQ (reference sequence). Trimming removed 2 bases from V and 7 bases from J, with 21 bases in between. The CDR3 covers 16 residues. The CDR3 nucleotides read TGTGCCAGCAGCTTAACCCTTTTGGTGGGTGTAGGGGAGCAGTACTTC. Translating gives CASSLTLLVGVGEQYF.

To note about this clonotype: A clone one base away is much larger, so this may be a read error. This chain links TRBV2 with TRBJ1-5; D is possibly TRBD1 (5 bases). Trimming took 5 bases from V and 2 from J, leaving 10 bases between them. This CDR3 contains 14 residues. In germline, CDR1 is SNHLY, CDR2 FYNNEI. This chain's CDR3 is CASSFWGGNQPQHF. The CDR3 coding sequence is TGTGCCAGCAGTTTTTGGGGGGGCAATCAGCCCCAGCATTTT.

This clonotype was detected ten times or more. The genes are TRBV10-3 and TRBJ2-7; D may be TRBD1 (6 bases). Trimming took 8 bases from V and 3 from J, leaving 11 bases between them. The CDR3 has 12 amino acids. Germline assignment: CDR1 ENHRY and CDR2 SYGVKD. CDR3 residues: CAIGQPNYEQYF. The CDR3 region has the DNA TGTGCCATCGGACAGCCGAACTACGAGCAGTACTTC.

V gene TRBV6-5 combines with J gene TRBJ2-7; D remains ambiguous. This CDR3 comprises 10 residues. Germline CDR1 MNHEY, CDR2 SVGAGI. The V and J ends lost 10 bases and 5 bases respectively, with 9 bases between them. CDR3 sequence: CATLWDEQYF. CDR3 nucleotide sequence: TGTGCCACACTCTGGGACGAGCAGTACTTC.

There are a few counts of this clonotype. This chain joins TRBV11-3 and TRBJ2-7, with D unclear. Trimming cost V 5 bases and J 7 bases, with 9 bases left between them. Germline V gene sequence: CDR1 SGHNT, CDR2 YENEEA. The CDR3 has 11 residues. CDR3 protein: CASSRVGEQYF. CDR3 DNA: TGTGCCAGCAGCCGTGTGGGGGAGCAGTACTTC. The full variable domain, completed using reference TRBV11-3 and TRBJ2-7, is EAGVVQSPRYKIIEKKQPVAFWCNPISGHNTLYWYLQNLGQGPELLIRYENEEAVDDSQLPKDRFSAERLKGVDSTLKIQPAELGDSAVYLCASSRVGEQYFGPGTRLTVT.

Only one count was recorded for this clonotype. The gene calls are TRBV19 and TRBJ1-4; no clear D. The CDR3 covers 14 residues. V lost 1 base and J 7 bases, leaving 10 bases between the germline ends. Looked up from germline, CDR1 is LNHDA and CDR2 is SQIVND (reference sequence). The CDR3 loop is CASSIARWSEKLFF. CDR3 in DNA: TGTGCCAGTAGTATAGCCAGGTGGAGTGAAAAACTGTTTTTT.

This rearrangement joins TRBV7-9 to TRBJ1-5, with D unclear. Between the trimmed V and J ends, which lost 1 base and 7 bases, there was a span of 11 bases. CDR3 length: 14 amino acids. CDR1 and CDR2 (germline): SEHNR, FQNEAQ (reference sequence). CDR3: CASSLVSGRQPQHF. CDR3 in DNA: TGTGCCAGCAGCTTAGTTTCCGGGAGGCAGCCCCAGCATTTT. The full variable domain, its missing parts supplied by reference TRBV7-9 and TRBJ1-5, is DTGVSQNPRHKITKRGQNVTFRCDPISEHNRLYWYRQTLGQGPEFLTYFQNEAQLEKSRLLSDRFSAERPKGSFSTLEIQRTEQGDSAMYLCASSLVSGRQPQHFGDGTRLSIL.

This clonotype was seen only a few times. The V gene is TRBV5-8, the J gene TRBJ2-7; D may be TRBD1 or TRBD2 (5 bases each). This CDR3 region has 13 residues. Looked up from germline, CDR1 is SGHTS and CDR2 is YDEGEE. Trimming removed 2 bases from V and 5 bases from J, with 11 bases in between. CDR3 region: CASSFIGTNEQYF. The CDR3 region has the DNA TGTGCCAGCAGCTTTATAGGGACCAACGAGCAGTACTTC.

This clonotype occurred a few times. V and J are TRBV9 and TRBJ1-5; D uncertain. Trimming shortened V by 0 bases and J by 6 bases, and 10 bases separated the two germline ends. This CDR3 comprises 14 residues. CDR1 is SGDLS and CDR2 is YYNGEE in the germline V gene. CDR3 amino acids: CASSVGGVAQPQHF. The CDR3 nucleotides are TGTGCCAGCAGCGTAGGTGGGGTAGCTCAGCCCCAGCATTTT.

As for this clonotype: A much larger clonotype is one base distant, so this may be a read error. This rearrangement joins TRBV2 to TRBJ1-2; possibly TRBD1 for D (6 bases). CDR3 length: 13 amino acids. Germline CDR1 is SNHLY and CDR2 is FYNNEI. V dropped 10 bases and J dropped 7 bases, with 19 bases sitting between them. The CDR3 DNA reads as TGTGCCAACAGCGCCGGACAGTATCTTGGCTACACCTTC. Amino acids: CANSAGQYLGYTF.

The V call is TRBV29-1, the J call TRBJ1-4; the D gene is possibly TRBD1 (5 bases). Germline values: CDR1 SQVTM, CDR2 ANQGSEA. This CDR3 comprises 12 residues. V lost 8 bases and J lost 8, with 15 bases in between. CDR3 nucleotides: TGCAGCTTGGCCGGGGGAGGCGAAAAACTGTTTTTT. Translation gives CSLAGGGEKLFF.

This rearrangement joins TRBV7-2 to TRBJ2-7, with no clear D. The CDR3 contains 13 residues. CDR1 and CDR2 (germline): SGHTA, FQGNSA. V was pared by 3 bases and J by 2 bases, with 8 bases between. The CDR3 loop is CASSFDQTYEQYF. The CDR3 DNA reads TGTGCCAGCAGCTTCGATCAGACCTACGAGCAGTACTTC.

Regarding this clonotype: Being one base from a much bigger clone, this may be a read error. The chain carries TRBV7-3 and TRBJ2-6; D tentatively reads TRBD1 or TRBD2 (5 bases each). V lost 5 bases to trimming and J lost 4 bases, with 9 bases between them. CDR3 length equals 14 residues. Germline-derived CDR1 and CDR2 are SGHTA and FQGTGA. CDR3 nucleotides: TGTGCCAGCAGCGTAGGGACCGGGGCCAACGTCCTGACTTTC. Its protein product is CASSVGTGANVLTF.

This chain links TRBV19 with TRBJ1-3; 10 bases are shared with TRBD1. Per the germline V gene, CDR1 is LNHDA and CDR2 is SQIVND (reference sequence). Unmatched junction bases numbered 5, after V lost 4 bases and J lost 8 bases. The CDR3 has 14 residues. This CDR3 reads CASSTAGQGYTIYF. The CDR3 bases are TGTGCCAGTAGTACGGCGGGACAGGGGTACACCATATATTTT.

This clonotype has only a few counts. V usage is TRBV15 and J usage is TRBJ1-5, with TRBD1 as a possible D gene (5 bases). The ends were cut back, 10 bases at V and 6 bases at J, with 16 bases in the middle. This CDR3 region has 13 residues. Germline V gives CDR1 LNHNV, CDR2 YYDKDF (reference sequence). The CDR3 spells CASRLGLGQPQHF. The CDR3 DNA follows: TGTGCCAGCAGGTTGGGACTTGGTCAGCCCCAGCATTTT.